This TCR beta chain is from a study of cytomegalovirus exposure and HLA in healthy donors. Study context: Within the Caucasian-associated ancestry cluster were about 81% of the approximately 400 genotyped donors.

Of note for this clone: The antigen remains undetermined.

This CDR3 has 13 amino acids. V lost 3 bases and J lost 0, with 9 bases in between. Germline CDR1 is GTSNPN and CDR2 is SVGIG (reference sequence). A multiplex PCR was run with 60 Vbeta primers and 13 Jbeta primers. Libraries were prepared by immunoSEQ multiplex PCR; TCRdb keeps only in-frame clonotypes and omits some of them. The sample lists 120,000 to 150,000 clones, 75% to 90% seen once, with 1.2% in the top ten. Study-wide results and limits: Cytomegalovirus status was reportedly diagnosed by the classifier with high specificity and sensitivity. For most TCR sequences rarity was the rule, although some public TCRs occurred in many donors.

Sequenced sample: PBMCs. This TCR was sampled from a female donor in good health and CMV-seronegative. This chain links TRBV30 with TRBJ2-7, with unresolved D. CDR3 DNA sequence: TGTGCCTGGAGACGGTACGACTCCTACGAGCAGTACTTC. This encodes CAWRRYDSYEQYF.